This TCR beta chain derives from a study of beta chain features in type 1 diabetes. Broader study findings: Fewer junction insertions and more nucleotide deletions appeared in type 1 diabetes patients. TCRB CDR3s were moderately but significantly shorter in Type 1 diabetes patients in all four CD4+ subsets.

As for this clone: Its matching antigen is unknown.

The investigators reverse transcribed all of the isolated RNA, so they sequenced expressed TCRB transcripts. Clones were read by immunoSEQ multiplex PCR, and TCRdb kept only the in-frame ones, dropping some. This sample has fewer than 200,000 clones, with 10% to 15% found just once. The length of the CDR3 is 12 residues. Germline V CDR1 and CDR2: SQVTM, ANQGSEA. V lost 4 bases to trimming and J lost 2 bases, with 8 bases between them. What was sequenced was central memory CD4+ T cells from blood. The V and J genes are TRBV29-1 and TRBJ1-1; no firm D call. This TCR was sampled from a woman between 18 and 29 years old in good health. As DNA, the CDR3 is TGCAGCGTTGTCCCCGGTAACACTGAAGCTTTCTTT. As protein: CSVVPGNTEAFF.